This is a list of T cell receptor beta chains from one sample in a study of identical twins. MiXCR was run by TCRdb on the 5' RACE reads, yielding one entry per CDR3 protein. The repertoire holds 200,000 to 300,000 distinct CDR3 sequences, with roughly a tenth as singletons. Sequenced: memory T cells sorted from blood. All receptors derive from a man aged 45 to 65 in good health. Both conserved end residues are part of each CDR3. D genes are given only for firm matches. A row's size may be missing; if present it is once, few, many or a size class.

v_gene	d_gene	j_gene	abundance	CDR3aa	CDR3nt
TRBV3-1	-	TRBJ2-5	many	CASSHSLLAQETQYF	TGTGCCAGCAGCCATTCTCTACTTGCCCAAGAGACCCAGTACTTC
TRBV7-7	-	TRBJ2-5	-	CATGRYQETQYF	TGTGCTACCGGGCGGTACCAAGAGACCCAGTACTTC
TRBV28	TRBD1	TRBJ1-4	-	CASSYFRGRREKLFF	TGTGCCAGCAGTTACTTCAGGGGGCGAAGAGAGAAACTGTTTTTT
TRBV19	-	TRBJ2-3	-	CASSLIIGRTDTQYF	TGTGCCAGTAGTCTAATCATAGGTCGGACAGATACGCAGTATTTT
TRBV29-1	-	TRBJ1-1	many	CSVKRMNTEAFF	TGCAGCGTTAAACGGATGAACACTGAAGCTTTCTTT
TRBV2	-	TRBJ1-5	many	CASSLDGQPQHF	TGTGCCAGCAGTCTAGACGGTCAGCCCCAGCATTTT
TRBV4-1	-	TRBJ2-3	many	CASSLGRLGDTQYF	TGCGCCAGCAGCCTGGGCCGTTTAGGGGATACGCAGTATTTT
TRBV5-1	TRBD2	TRBJ2-3	-	CASSPLAGGRTDTQYF	TGCGCCAGCAGCCCCCTAGCGGGGGGGCGCACAGATACGCAGTATTTT
TRBV12-3/TRBV12-4	TRBD2	TRBJ2-3	few	CASSLWTSGKEDTQYF	TGTGCCAGCAGTTTGTGGACTAGCGGGAAAGAGGATACGCAGTATTTT
TRBV6-1	-	TRBJ2-5	many	CASSWGPVGETQYF	TGTGCCAGCAGCTGGGGGCCCGTAGGGGAGACCCAGTACTTC
TRBV5-1	-	TRBJ1-1	many	CASSPSLNTEAFF	TGCGCCAGCAGCCCTTCCCTGAACACTGAAGCTTTCTTT
TRBV27	TRBD2	TRBJ2-1	many	CASSLAGAALWGSYNEQFF	TGTGCCAGCAGTTTAGCGGGAGCGGCGTTGTGGGGCTCCTACAATGAGCAGTTCTTC
TRBV4-1	-	TRBJ1-1	many	CASSQAKIDWNTEAFF	TGCGCCAGCAGCCAAGCGAAGATAGACTGGAACACTGAAGCTTTCTTT
TRBV9	-	TRBJ2-1	many	CASSAAFWEGEVNEQFF	TGTGCCAGCAGCGCCGCCTTCTGGGAGGGGGAGGTTAATGAGCAGTTCTTC
TRBV4-2	TRBD2	TRBJ2-5	-	CASSQLGLAGGFQETQYF	TGTGCCAGCAGCCAACTTGGACTAGCGGGAGGTTTCCAAGAGACCCAGTACTTC
TRBV5-1	-	TRBJ2-5	many	CASSFEVRGETQYF	TGCGCCAGCAGCTTTGAGGTCAGGGGAGAGACCCAGTACTTC
TRBV20-1	TRBD2	TRBJ2-7	-	CSAEDSGSSYEQYF	TGCAGTGCGGAGGATAGCGGGAGCTCCTACGAGCAGTACTTC
TRBV20-1	TRBD1	TRBJ2-4	many	CSARDRTGQAKNIQYF	TGCAGTGCTAGAGATAGGACAGGCCAAGCCAAAAACATTCAGTACTTC
TRBV5-5	-	TRBJ1-5	-	CASSLAGPDQPQHF	TGTGCCAGCAGCTTGGCGGGACCGGACCAGCCCCAGCATTTT
TRBV3-1	TRBD1	TRBJ2-1	many	CASSDLMGQGAEQFF	TGTGCCAGCAGTGACCTGATGGGACAGGGAGCTGAGCAGTTCTTC
TRBV12-3/TRBV12-4	-	TRBJ2-3	many	CASVFPFTDTQYF	TGTGCCAGCGTATTCCCCTTCACAGATACGCAGTATTTT
TRBV3-1	-	TRBJ2-1	many	CASSRRGAGWGGDEQFF	TGTGCCAGCAGCCGAAGGGGGGCGGGATGGGGTGGCGATGAGCAGTTCTTC
TRBV4-2	TRBD1	TRBJ2-7	-	CASSQDRVASYEQYF	TGTGCCAGCAGCCAGGACAGGGTAGCCTCCTACGAGCAGTACTTC
TRBV20-1	-	TRBJ1-3	few	CSAREGPSGNTIYF	TGCAGTGCTAGAGAAGGGCCCTCTGGAAACACCATATATTTT
TRBV2	-	TRBJ2-5	many	CASSEAVGGETQYF	TGTGCCAGCAGTGAAGCGGTGGGTGGAGAGACCCAGTACTTC
TRBV28	-	TRBJ1-1	many	CASSLFGQQNTEAFF	TGTGCCAGCAGTCTATTCGGACAGCAAAACACTGAAGCTTTCTTT
TRBV20-1	-	TRBJ2-7	many	CSARDRPSSDEQYF	TGCAGTGCTAGAGATCGTCCTAGTTCCGACGAGCAGTACTTC
TRBV3-1	-	TRBJ2-2	many	CASSQVRDVGELFF	TGTGCCAGCAGCCAAGTCCGGGACGTCGGGGAGCTGTTTTTT
TRBV3-1	-	TRBJ1-1	-	CASSQENRLKNTEAFF	TGTGCCAGCAGCCAAGAAAACAGACTCAAGAACACTGAAGCTTTCTTT
TRBV4-3	-	TRBJ2-7	-	CASSLEGAPNYEQYF	TGCGCCAGCAGCCTAGAAGGGGCCCCGAACTACGAGCAGTACTTC
TRBV7-8	-	TRBJ2-3	few	CASRFTTGASSTDTQYF	TGTGCCAGCAGATTCACGACTGGCGCCTCTAGCACAGATACGCAGTATTTT
TRBV20-1	TRBD1	TRBJ1-5	many	CSAKQGWGSNQPQHF	TGCAGTGCTAAACAGGGGTGGGGTAGCAATCAGCCCCAGCATTTT
TRBV5-1	-	TRBJ2-3	many	CASRQQGGPSTDTQYF	TGCGCCAGCAGACAACAGGGGGGGCCAAGCACAGATACGCAGTATTTT